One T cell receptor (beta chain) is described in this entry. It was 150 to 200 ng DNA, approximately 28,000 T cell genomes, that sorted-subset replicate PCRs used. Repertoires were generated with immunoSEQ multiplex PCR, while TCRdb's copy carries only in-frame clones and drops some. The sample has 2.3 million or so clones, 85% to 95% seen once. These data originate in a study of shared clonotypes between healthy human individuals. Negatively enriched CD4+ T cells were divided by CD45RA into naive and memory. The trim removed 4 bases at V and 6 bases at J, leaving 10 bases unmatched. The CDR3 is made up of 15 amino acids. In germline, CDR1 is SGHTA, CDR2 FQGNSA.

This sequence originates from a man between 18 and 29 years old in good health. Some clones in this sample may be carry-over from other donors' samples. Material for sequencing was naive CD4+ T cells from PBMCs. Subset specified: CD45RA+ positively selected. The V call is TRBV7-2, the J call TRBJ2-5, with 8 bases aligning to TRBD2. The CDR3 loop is CASSSQPTSGQTQYF. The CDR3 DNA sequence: TGTGCCAGCAGCTCCCAACCTACTAGCGGTCAGACCCAGTACTTC.